Below, 12 T cell receptor beta chains from the same sample are listed, as sequenced in a study of blood T cell repertoires in COVID-19. Profiled with immunoSEQ multiplex PCR; TCRdb holds only in-frame clones, not every one. The data show roughly 340,000 clones, around 90% seen once. Sequenced: peripheral blood. The receptors here all came from a woman in her 30s with COVID-19, enrolled during active disease.

The V call is TRBV30, the J call TRBJ1-2, with 8 nucleotides matching TRBD1. The junction had 4 bases not matched to a gene; V was cut back by 2 bases and J by 5 bases. The length of the CDR3 is 13 residues. Germline V CDR1 and CDR2: GTSNPN, SVGIG (reference sequence). The CDR3 bases are TGTGCCTGGAGTTTACAGGGGGGTTATGGCTACACCTTC. This encodes CAWSLQGGYGYTF.

The chain recombines TRBV7-8 with TRBJ2-1; D is unresolved. This CDR3 region has 16 residues. Per the germline V gene, CDR1 is SGHVS and CDR2 is FQNEAQ. V lost 5 bases to trimming and J lost 4 bases, with 18 bases between them. The CDR3 sequence is CASSPERIAIYNEQFF. The CDR3 region has the DNA TGTGCCAGCAGCCCCGAGAGGATAGCCATTTACAATGAGCAGTTCTTC.

This chain connects TRBV6-6 to TRBJ2-5; maybe TRBD2 (5 bases). The CDR3 spans 14 residues. Germline loops: CDR1 MNHNY, CDR2 SVGAGI (reference sequence). Trimming removed 0 bases at V and 1 base at J, with 6 bases between. The CDR3 nucleotides are TGTGCCAGCAGTTACTCGGGGAGCCAAGAGACCCAGTACTTC. Amino acids: CASSYSGSQETQYF.

The rearrangement uses TRBV10-3 and TRBJ2-2; 7 nucleotides align to TRBD1. J lost 6 bases, V lost 0 bases, and 13 bases had no gene match. CDR1 and CDR2 from the germline V gene are ENHRY and SYGVKD. There are 18 residues in the CDR3. This CDR3 reads CAISESGRRGNLPGELFF. The CDR3 DNA reads TGTGCCATCAGTGAGTCGGGGCGCAGGGGGAATTTACCCGGGGAGCTGTTTTTT.

The CDR3 nucleotides are TGTGCCAGCAGCCGACTAGCGGAAGGCGGGGAGCTGTTTTTT. Protein: CASSRLAEGGELFF. The V gene is TRBV6-6, the J gene TRBJ2-2; TRBD2 matches 9 bases. After removal of 6 bases from V and 7 bases from J, the junction contained 6 bases not matched to a gene. The CDR3 length is 14 residues. Germline V CDR1 and CDR2: MNHNY, SVGAGI (reference sequence).

This chain connects TRBV7-2 to TRBJ2-5; 9 bases are a match to TRBD2. Germline values: CDR1 SGHTA, CDR2 FQGNSA. The CDR3 covers 18 residues. V lost 5 bases and J lost 1; bases outside the gene matches: 14. CDR3 residues: CASSREALAGIIQETQYF. DNA of the CDR3: TGTGCCAGCAGCAGAGAGGCTCTAGCGGGAATTATCCAAGAGACCCAGTACTTC.

The chain carries TRBV6-2 or TRBV6-3 and TRBJ1-1, with D possibly TRBD1 on 5 matching bases. The CDR3 has 15 amino acids. Germline lookup yields CDR1 MNHEY and CDR2 SVGEGT. V was clipped by 0 bases and J by 10 bases, with 18 bases between them. The CDR3 nucleotides are TGTGCCAGCAGTTACTCGAATACAGGTTTGATCAGAGCTTTCTTT. This codes for CASSYSNTGLIRAFF.

V is TRBV5-6 and J is TRBJ2-2, with 9 bases matching TRBD1. The germline V gene has CDR1 SGHDT and CDR2 YYEEEE. V lost 7 bases to trimming and J lost 8 bases; unmatched junction nucleotides: 12. The CDR3 loop spans 15 amino acids. CDR3 nucleotides: TGTGCCAGCGGCGAAGAAACAGGGGGCGAGGGGGAGCTGTTTTTT. Translation: CASGEETGGEGELFF.

V and J are TRBV18 and TRBJ2-7, with TRBD2 matching over 8 bases. Per the germline V gene, CDR1 is KGHSH and CDR2 is LQKENI. V gave up 2 bases and J gave up 5 bases; unmatched junction bases: 14. This CDR3 is built from 17 residues. CDR3 region: CASSPASIAGGSDEQYV. As DNA, the CDR3 is TGTGCCAGCTCACCAGCCTCCATTGCGGGAGGATCCGACGAGCAGTACGTC.

V usage is TRBV7-2 and J usage is TRBJ1-4; 7 bases agree with TRBD1. CDR1 and CDR2 from the germline V gene are SGHTA and FQGNSA. V lost 5 bases, J lost 10 bases, and 16 bases stayed unmatched. The CDR3 is 16 amino acids. The CDR3 reads CASSAISRGEWGKLFF. DNA of the CDR3: TGTGCCAGCAGCGCCATTTCCAGGGGGGAGTGGGGAAAACTGTTTTTT.

The chain combines TRBV5-5 with TRBJ1-4; D might be TRBD1 (5 bases). Germline CDR1 reads SGHKS; CDR2 reads YYEKEE (reference sequence). The CDR3 runs to 15 residues. The V and J ends lost 2 bases and 6 bases respectively, with 14 bases between them. As DNA, the CDR3 is TGTGCCAGCAGCTTATTCAGGGTTAACGATGAAAAACTGTTTTTT. This sequence encodes CASSLFRVNDEKLFF.

This clone was counted between two and nine times. DNA for the CDR3: TGTGCCAGCAGCTTACAGGGGTCCAATTCACCCCTCCACTTT. Encoded protein: CASSLQGSNSPLHF. The chain combines TRBV7-9 with TRBJ1-6, with a possible D match to TRBD1 (6 bases). V lost 2 bases and J lost 7, with 9 bases in between. The germline V gene encodes CDR1 SEHNR and CDR2 FQNEAQ (reference sequence). CDR3 size: 14 residues.